Listed below are T cell receptor beta chains from one sample, sequenced in a study of beta chain features in type 1 diabetes. The data were produced by immunoSEQ multiplex PCR, yet TCRdb's version contains in-frame clones alone and is incomplete. Of about 150,000 clones in the sample, roughly 8% were seen once. The sequenced sample was central memory CD4+ T cells from blood. The receptors stem from a man between 18 and 29 years old with type 1 diabetes. The CDR3 runs from the conserved cysteine through the conserved F or W. Fields, in order: J gene, D gene, V gene, clone size, CDR3 DNA, CDR3 protein. The D gene is left open where the match is weak. A clone size is listed for some rows: how often the clone was seen (once, few, many), or a class if it is expanded.

j_gene: TRBJ1-3; d_gene: TRBD1; v_gene: TRBV29-1; abundance: many; CDR3nt: TGCAGCGTGGAGGGACAGATAGGGAACACCATATATTTT; CDR3aa: CSVEGQIGNTIYF
j_gene: TRBJ2-5; d_gene: -; v_gene: TRBV7-2; abundance: -; CDR3nt: TGTGCCACCATGGTTCGGCGGGCGGAGACCCAGTACTTC; CDR3aa: CATMVRRAETQYF
j_gene: TRBJ2-1; d_gene: TRBD2; v_gene: TRBV6-5; abundance: few; CDR3nt: TGTGCCAGCAAAATGGGACTAGCGGGGAAGAATGAGCAGTTCTTC; CDR3aa: CASKMGLAGKNEQFF
j_gene: TRBJ1-1; d_gene: -; v_gene: TRBV18; abundance: few; CDR3nt: TGTGCCAGCTCACCCCTACAGGGAGACACTGAAGCTTTCTTT; CDR3aa: CASSPLQGDTEAFF
j_gene: TRBJ2-1; d_gene: TRBD2; v_gene: TRBV27; abundance: few; CDR3nt: TGTGCCAGCGTACGGCTAGCGGGGGGGCGGTCCTACAATGAGCAGTTCTTC; CDR3aa: CASVRLAGGRSYNEQFF
j_gene: TRBJ1-1; d_gene: -; v_gene: TRBV5-4; abundance: few; CDR3nt: TGTGCCAGCACCTCGAAGACAGGGAACACTGAAGCTTTCTTT; CDR3aa: CASTSKTGNTEAFF
j_gene: TRBJ2-7; d_gene: TRBD1; v_gene: TRBV28; abundance: few; CDR3nt: TGTGCCAGCAGTTTGGGGACAGTTCAGGAAGAGCAGTACTTC; CDR3aa: CASSLGTVQEEQYF
j_gene: TRBJ1-1; d_gene: -; v_gene: TRBV6-1; abundance: few; CDR3nt: TGTGCCAGCAGCCACCAGGCTGAAGCTTTCTTT; CDR3aa: CASSHQAEAFF
j_gene: TRBJ2-1; d_gene: TRBD1; v_gene: TRBV4-3; abundance: -; CDR3nt: TGCGCCAGCAGCCACGGACGCGGACAGGGGGTTGACAATGAGCAGTTCTTC; CDR3aa: CASSHGRGQGVDNEQFF
j_gene: TRBJ2-7; d_gene: TRBD1; v_gene: TRBV29-1; abundance: -; CDR3nt: TGCAGCGTCAGTAGACAGGGGGCCTTGAGGGAGCAGTACTTC; CDR3aa: CSVSRQGALREQYF
j_gene: TRBJ2-1; d_gene: TRBD2; v_gene: TRBV18; abundance: few; CDR3nt: TGTGCCAGCTCACCACTAATATCAAGCGGGACCGGCGCGAATGAGCAGTTCTTC; CDR3aa: CASSPLISSGTGANEQFF
j_gene: TRBJ2-3; d_gene: TRBD2; v_gene: TRBV30; abundance: -; CDR3nt: TGTGCCTGGAGTAGCGGGGGCAGCACAGATACGCAGTATTTT; CDR3aa: CAWSSGGSTDTQYF
j_gene: TRBJ2-5; d_gene: TRBD2; v_gene: TRBV11-2; abundance: few; CDR3nt: TGTGCCAGCAGCCGGGGGGTCCAAGAGACCCAGTACTTC; CDR3aa: CASSRGVQETQYF
j_gene: TRBJ2-1; d_gene: -; v_gene: TRBV10-3; abundance: -; CDR3nt: TGTGCCATCAGCCAAGACAGCTCCTACAATGAGCAGTTCTTC; CDR3aa: CAISQDSSYNEQFF
j_gene: TRBJ2-7; d_gene: -; v_gene: TRBV28; abundance: few; CDR3nt: TGTGCCAGCAGTCTGCCCGGCGGGGGCAGAACTTACGAGCAGTACTTC; CDR3aa: CASSLPGGGRTYEQYF
j_gene: TRBJ2-7; d_gene: TRBD2; v_gene: TRBV27; abundance: -; CDR3nt: TGTGCCAGCAGTCCTAGGGGAGGGTCATCCTACGAGCAGTACTTC; CDR3aa: CASSPRGGSSYEQYF
j_gene: TRBJ2-5; d_gene: -; v_gene: TRBV20-1; abundance: few; CDR3nt: TGCAGTTTTTTACAGCAAGAGACCCAGTACTTC; CDR3aa: CSFLQQETQYF
j_gene: TRBJ2-1; d_gene: TRBD2; v_gene: TRBV13; abundance: few; CDR3nt: TGTGCCAGCAGCCCGGGACTAGCGGGAGGCAATGAGCAGTTCTTC; CDR3aa: CASSPGLAGGNEQFF
j_gene: TRBJ2-5; d_gene: TRBD2; v_gene: TRBV5-4; abundance: -; CDR3nt: TGTGCCAGCAGCTTAAGACTAGCGGGGCAAGAGACCCAGTACTTC; CDR3aa: CASSLRLAGQETQYF
j_gene: TRBJ2-5; d_gene: TRBD2; v_gene: TRBV7-2; abundance: -; CDR3nt: TGTGCCAGCAGCTCAGGGGTAGCGGGGGGAGGGGAGACCCAGTACTTC; CDR3aa: CASSSGVAGGGETQYF
j_gene: TRBJ2-3; d_gene: TRBD1; v_gene: TRBV5-1; abundance: few; CDR3nt: TGCGCCAGCAGCTTGGAGGGGCAGGACAGGCCAGATACGCAGTATTTT; CDR3aa: CASSLEGQDRPDTQYF
j_gene: TRBJ2-5; d_gene: -; v_gene: TRBV6-5; abundance: many; CDR3nt: TGTGCCAGCAGTTACTCCCCAATGGGGGGTCGGGAGACCCAGTACTTC; CDR3aa: CASSYSPMGGRETQYF
j_gene: TRBJ2-3; d_gene: TRBD2; v_gene: TRBV18; abundance: -; CDR3nt: TGTGCCAGCTCGCCCCGTGCGGGGGGGCCGACAGATACGCAGTATTTT; CDR3aa: CASSPRAGGPTDTQYF
j_gene: TRBJ1-2; d_gene: -; v_gene: TRBV7-9; abundance: few; CDR3nt: TGTGCCAGCAGCTTACCGCAGATCTATGGCTACACCTTC; CDR3aa: CASSLPQIYGYTF
j_gene: TRBJ2-1; d_gene: TRBD2; v_gene: TRBV5-1; abundance: -; CDR3nt: TGCGCCAGCAGCCCGAGGACTAGCGGGGGATACAATGAGCAGTTCTTC; CDR3aa: CASSPRTSGGYNEQFF
j_gene: TRBJ2-5; d_gene: TRBD1; v_gene: TRBV7-2; abundance: few; CDR3nt: TGTGCCAGCAGCCAACAGGGGTGGTTGGAGACCCAGTACTTC; CDR3aa: CASSQQGWLETQYF
j_gene: TRBJ2-2; d_gene: TRBD2; v_gene: TRBV9; abundance: -; CDR3nt: TGTGCCAGCAGTAGACTAGCGGGGGCACGCGAAGGGACCGGGGAGCTGTTTTTT; CDR3aa: CASSRLAGAREGTGELFF
j_gene: TRBJ2-7; d_gene: TRBD2; v_gene: TRBV5-6; abundance: -; CDR3nt: TGTGCCAGCAGCTGGACTAGTGTCTCCTACGAGCAGTACTTC; CDR3aa: CASSWTSVSYEQYF
j_gene: TRBJ2-7; d_gene: TRBD2; v_gene: TRBV11-2; abundance: -; CDR3nt: TGTGCCAGCAGCCATCCCGTTGTGGGACTAGCACGATACGAGCAGTACTTC; CDR3aa: CASSHPVVGLARYEQYF
j_gene: TRBJ2-7; d_gene: TRBD1; v_gene: TRBV5-6; abundance: few; CDR3nt: TGTGCCAGCAGCCCGCCGACAGGGAAGTACAACGAGCAGTACTTC; CDR3aa: CASSPPTGKYNEQYF
j_gene: TRBJ1-2; d_gene: TRBD1; v_gene: TRBV9; abundance: -; CDR3nt: TGTGCCAGCAGCGTAGGAGGTGCAGGGGGTAACTATGGCTACACCTTC; CDR3aa: CASSVGGAGGNYGYTF
j_gene: TRBJ2-1; d_gene: -; v_gene: TRBV10-1; abundance: -; CDR3nt: TGCGCCAGCAGTTCACAACTCGGGAGCAGTGAGCAGTTCTTC; CDR3aa: CASSSQLGSSEQFF
j_gene: TRBJ1-5; d_gene: -; v_gene: TRBV6-1; abundance: -; CDR3nt: TGTGCCAGCACCTTAACGGGAAATCAGCCCCAGCATTTT; CDR3aa: CASTLTGNQPQHF
j_gene: TRBJ1-2; d_gene: -; v_gene: TRBV18; abundance: few; CDR3nt: TGTGCCAGCTCACCACCGAGAGCCAGGGTGGCCTATGGCTACACCTTC; CDR3aa: CASSPPRARVAYGYTF
j_gene: TRBJ2-1; d_gene: TRBD2; v_gene: TRBV7-2; abundance: -; CDR3nt: TGTGCCAGCAGCTTAGTAGCGGGACGTCTTGGTGAGCAGTTCTTC; CDR3aa: CASSLVAGRLGEQFF
j_gene: TRBJ1-1; d_gene: -; v_gene: TRBV6-6; abundance: -; CDR3nt: TGTGCCAGCAGTGTGGGGACTTTGTCTGAAGCTTTCTTT; CDR3aa: CASSVGTLSEAFF
j_gene: TRBJ2-2; d_gene: TRBD2; v_gene: TRBV27; abundance: -; CDR3nt: TGTGCCAGCAGCGTAGCCGAACTAGCGGGATTGGGGGAGCTGTTTTTT; CDR3aa: CASSVAELAGLGELFF
j_gene: TRBJ2-6; d_gene: -; v_gene: TRBV7-9; abundance: few; CDR3nt: TGTGCCAGCACCACTCTGGATGGGCCCAACGTCCTGACTTTC; CDR3aa: CASTTLDGPNVLTF
j_gene: TRBJ2-3; d_gene: TRBD2; v_gene: TRBV6-6; abundance: -; CDR3nt: TGTGCCAGCAAACCCAGCGGGAGTGGTGCAGATACGCAGTATTTT; CDR3aa: CASKPSGSGADTQYF
j_gene: TRBJ1-5; d_gene: -; v_gene: TRBV6-1; abundance: -; CDR3nt: TGTGCCAGCAGTGAAGAATTTGCGAGTGGTGTGAGTCAGCCCCAGCATTTT; CDR3aa: CASSEEFASGVSQPQHF
j_gene: TRBJ2-2; d_gene: -; v_gene: TRBV6-6; abundance: -; CDR3nt: TGTGCCAGCAGTTACGTGGCGGGGATTAACACCGGGGAGCTGTTTTTT; CDR3aa: CASSYVAGINTGELFF